This entry describes one TCR beta chain. What it recognizes is unknown. The data were produced by immunoSEQ multiplex PCR, yet TCRdb's version contains in-frame clones alone and is incomplete. In the table there are approximately 70,000 clones, around 89% of which are singletons. With V trimmed by 4 bases and J by 5 bases, 8 bases remained unmatched. CDR3 size: 15 residues. Germline values: CDR1 MDHEN, CDR2 SYDVKM. The data were obtained in a study of OX40 agonist ivuxolimab in advanced cancers. About the research overall: Ivuxolimab, an agonist antibody against OX40 (CD134), was given to patients. Study observations and caveats: The authors also found low normalized T-cell clonal expansion in some nonresponders.

Sequencing used CD4+ or CD8+ T cells sorted from blood, obtained in a trial of the OX40 agonist ivuxolimab. J is TRBJ1-1 and V is TRBV28, with TRBD1 identical over 9 bases. The clonotype was recovered from an adult with an advanced solid tumor such as melanoma, head and neck, liver or kidney cancer. This CDR3 reads CASSSVQGAGTEAFF. The CDR3 DNA sequence: TGTGCCAGCAGTTCAGTACAGGGGGCAGGGACTGAAGCTTTCTTT.